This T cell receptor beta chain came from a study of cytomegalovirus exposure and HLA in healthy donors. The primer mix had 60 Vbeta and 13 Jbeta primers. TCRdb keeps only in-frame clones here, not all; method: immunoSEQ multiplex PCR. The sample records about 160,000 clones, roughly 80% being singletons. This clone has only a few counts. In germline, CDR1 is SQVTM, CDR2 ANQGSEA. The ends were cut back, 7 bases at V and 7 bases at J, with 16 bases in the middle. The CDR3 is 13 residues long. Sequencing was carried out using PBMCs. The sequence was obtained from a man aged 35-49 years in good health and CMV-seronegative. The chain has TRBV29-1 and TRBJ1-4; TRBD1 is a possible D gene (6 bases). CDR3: CSAQQGPGEKLFF. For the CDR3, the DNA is TGCAGCGCCCAACAGGGCCCGGGTGAAAAACTGTTTTTT.